This T cell receptor (beta chain) was sequenced for a study of beta chain features in type 1 diabetes. Notes on the study in general: Across patients, naive, central memory and Treg TCRB repertoires exhibited apparently greater similarity than was observed across healthy donors. Among patients with Type 1 diabetes, TCRB CDR3s were moderately but significantly shorter in every one of the four CD4+ subsets.

Comments on this clone: Its matching antigen is unknown.

Sorting of CD4+ naive, central memory, regulatory and stem cell-like memory cells was performed via CD45RO/CCR7/CD25/CD127/CD95/CD27. CDR3 size: 16 residues. J lost 6 bases, V lost 4 bases, and 7 bases had no gene match. Germline assignment: CDR1 SGHTA and CDR2 FQGNSA. The sequenced template was cDNA made from the entire isolated RNA. Regulatory, naive and central memory T cell samples averaged roughly 3.5 million reads. Sequencing was performed with immunoSEQ multiplex PCR; in TCRdb, only in-frame clones are kept and a portion is missing. The data contain roughly 300,000 clones, 7% to 10% of them singletons.

Sequencing was done on a sample of central memory CD4+ T cells from blood. The receptor comes from a man in his thirties or forties with type 1 diabetes. This chain uses TRBV7-2 with TRBJ2-3; TRBD2 aligns across 13 bases. The CDR3 nucleotides are TGTGCCAGCAGCTCTGGGACTAGCGGGGCAAGGGATACGCAGTATTTT. Its translation: CASSSGTSGARDTQYF.